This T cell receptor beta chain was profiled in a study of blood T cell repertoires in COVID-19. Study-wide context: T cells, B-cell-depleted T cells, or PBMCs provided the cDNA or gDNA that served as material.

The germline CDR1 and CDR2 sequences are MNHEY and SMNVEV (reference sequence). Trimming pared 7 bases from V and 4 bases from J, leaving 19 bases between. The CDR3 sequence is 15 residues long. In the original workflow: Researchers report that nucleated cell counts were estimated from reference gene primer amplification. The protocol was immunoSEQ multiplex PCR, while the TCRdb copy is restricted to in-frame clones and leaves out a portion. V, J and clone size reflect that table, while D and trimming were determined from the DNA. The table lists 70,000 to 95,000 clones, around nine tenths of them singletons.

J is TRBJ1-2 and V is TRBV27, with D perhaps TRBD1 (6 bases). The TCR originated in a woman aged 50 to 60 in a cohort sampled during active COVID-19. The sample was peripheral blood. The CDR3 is CASTLSPTGTYGYTF. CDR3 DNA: TGTGCCAGCACTCTCAGCCCAACAGGGACCTATGGCTACACCTTC.